Listed below are T cell receptor beta chains from one sample, sequenced in a study of blood T cells in healthy people across ages. MiXCR, applied by TCRdb to the 5' RACE reads, yields one record per CDR3 protein. The top ten hold roughly 13% of the sample, which has fewer than 950,000 distinct CDR3 sequences, 35% to 40% seen once. The sequencing input was blood. The receptor set was obtained from a man younger than 35 in good health. CDR3s include the opening cysteine and the closing phenylalanine or tryptophan. Fields, in order: D gene, V gene, J gene, clone size, CDR3 DNA, CDR3 protein. A D gene is named only where the DNA matches it firmly. Expanded clones get a size class; other rows say once, few or many, or leave the size out.

-	TRBV4-3	TRBJ2-3	once	TGCGCCAGCAGCCAATTTCGATCTAGCACAGATACGCAGTATTTT	CASSQFRSSTDTQYF
-	TRBV7-9	TRBJ2-5	few	TGTGCCAGCAGCTTAGCGCGCGGCGACAATGAGCAGTACTTC	CASSLARGDNEQYF
-	TRBV4-2	TRBJ2-4	-	TGTGCCAGCAGCCAAGATCTCAGAGCCAAAAACATTCAGTACTTC	CASSQDLRAKNIQYF
-	TRBV6-2/TRBV6-3	TRBJ2-2	once	TGTGCCAGCAGCGACCAGGGTTTCGCGAACACCGGGGAGCTGTTTTTT	CASSDQGFANTGELFF
-	TRBV7-7	TRBJ2-3	-	TGTGCTAACAGCTTGGAAAGGACAGATACGCAGTATTTT	CANSLERTDTQYF
TRBD1	TRBV18	TRBJ1-3	once	TGTGCCAGCTCACCAATGGGACAGGTCTCTGGAAACACCATATATTTT	CASSPMGQVSGNTIYF
-	TRBV3-1	TRBJ2-5	-	TGTGCCAGCAGCCAAGGAAAAGGGACCCAGTACTTC	CASSQGKGTQYF
-	TRBV29-1	TRBJ1-1	-	TGCAGCGTTGAACCGCACGGCACGAACACTGAAGCTTTCTTT	CSVEPHGTNTEAFF
-	TRBV14	TRBJ1-4	-	TGTGCCAGCAGCCAGAGGACCAGTGGGGAAAAACTGTTTTTT	CASSQRTSGEKLFF
-	TRBV13	TRBJ2-5	few	TGTGCCAGCAGCCCGGGGGCAGGGACAGCTAACCAAGAGACCCAGTACTTC	CASSPGAGTANQETQYF
TRBD1	TRBV4-1	TRBJ1-6	few	TGCGCCAGCAGCCAAGGCGTCGGACAGACAGGGTTCACTTCACCCCTCCACTTT	CASSQGVGQTGFTSPLHF
-	TRBV4-1	TRBJ2-3	-	TGCGCCAGCAGCCAAGACGGGGCTGGCGATACGCAGTATTTT	CASSQDGAGDTQYF
TRBD1	TRBV15	TRBJ1-1	few	TGTGCCACCAGCAGAAATTCGGGACAGATAAACACTGAAGCTTTCTTT	CATSRNSGQINTEAFF
-	TRBV20-1	TRBJ2-2	-	TGCAGTGCCCACCCCTTCGGTGGGGACGAGGACACCGGGGAGCTGTTTTTT	CSAHPFGGDEDTGELFF
TRBD2	TRBV7-9	TRBJ2-5	many	TGTGCCAGCAGCTTAAGAGTACCGGGGGGGGACTACCAAGAGACCCAGTACTTC	CASSLRVPGGDYQETQYF
TRBD1	TRBV7-3	TRBJ2-1	many	TGTGCCAGCAGCTTCCGGACAGGGGGCGTTTTCAATGAGCAGTTCTTC	CASSFRTGGVFNEQFF
-	TRBV7-2	TRBJ2-6	many	TGTGCCAGCAGTTCCATCAGGAAAACTGGGGCCAACGTCCTGACTTTC	CASSSIRKTGANVLTF
-	TRBV5-1	TRBJ2-5	-	TGCGCCAGCAGCGCCCAGACTAGTCCATCCCAAGAGACCCAGTACTTC	CASSAQTSPSQETQYF
-	TRBV7-2	TRBJ1-1	-	TGTGCCAGCAGCCCTCTCGCCGAGGGCACTGAAGCTTTCTTT	CASSPLAEGTEAFF
TRBD1	TRBV4-3	TRBJ2-4	few	TGCGCCAGCAGCCAGAAACAGGGGGGAAACATTCAGTACTTC	CASSQKQGGNIQYF
-	TRBV7-2	TRBJ1-4	-	TGTGCCAGCAGCTTAGAACAGGGAAGTGAAAAACTGTTTTTT	CASSLEQGSEKLFF
-	TRBV7-8	TRBJ2-6	many	TGTGCCAGCAGCTTAACGAAAAACTCTGGGGCCAACGTCCTGACTTTC	CASSLTKNSGANVLTF
-	TRBV7-9	TRBJ1-1	few	TGTGCCAGCAGCGCCTCCGGACCGAACACTGAAGCTTTCTTT	CASSASGPNTEAFF
-	TRBV20-1	TRBJ2-7	-	TGCAGTGCTAGAGATGGGACTTCCTACGAGCAGTACTTC	CSARDGTSYEQYF
-	TRBV7-2	TRBJ2-7	-	TGTGCCAGCAGCCCCGTACTCTACAATGAGCAGTACTTC	CASSPVLYNEQYF
TRBD1	TRBV4-1	TRBJ1-4	once	TGCGCCAGCAGACAACGGACAGGCGGAGGGGAAAAACTGTTTTTT	CASRQRTGGGEKLFF
TRBD1	TRBV12-3/TRBV12-4	TRBJ1-2	many	TGTGCCAGCAGCCCCGGGACAGCCACCGACTATGGCTACACCTTC	CASSPGTATDYGYTF
-	TRBV29-1	TRBJ1-2	many	TGCAGCGTTGAAGATCCCCCAGGCGGGAAGTATGGCTACACCTTC	CSVEDPPGGKYGYTF
-	TRBV20-1	TRBJ2-4	-	TGCAGTGCTAGAGATCAGAACAAAAACATTCAGTACTTC	CSARDQNKNIQYF
-	TRBV9	TRBJ2-1	many	TGTGCCAGCAGCGGTCGGGGAGGCAATGAGCAGTTCTTC	CASSGRGGNEQFF
-	TRBV7-9	TRBJ1-2	-	TGTGCCAGCGGCCCCTCATCCCGGGCAACCGTAAAGGCGTACACCTTC	CASGPSSRATVKAYTF
-	TRBV19	TRBJ2-3	once	TGTGCCAGTAGTAAAACCACACCGTCCACTAGCACAGAGACGCAGTATTTT	CASSKTTPSTSTETQYF
-	TRBV6-2/TRBV6-3	TRBJ2-5	-	TGTGCCAGCAGTTACGGGGAGGTGACCCAGTACTTC	CASSYGEVTQYF
TRBD1	TRBV10-3	TRBJ1-2	few	TGTGCCATCAGTGAGTTCGTGACAGGGGGCGATGGCTACACCTTC	CAISEFVTGGDGYTF
-	TRBV29-1	TRBJ1-5	-	TGCAGCGTTGGGCCGGATAGCAATCAGCCCCAGCATTTT	CSVGPDSNQPQHF